Reported below is one T cell receptor beta chain. This CDR3 has 16 amino acids. Germline V gene sequence: CDR1 LGHDT, CDR2 YNNKEL (reference sequence). J lost 3 bases, V lost 1 base, and 6 bases had no gene match. This sample was taken from a study of control samples from healthy donors and cancer patients. Method: immunoSEQ multiplex PCR; TCRdb's copy keeps in-frame clones and lacks some. Among roughly 73,000 clones listed, over 75% were seen once. The chain couples TRBV3-1 (or the pseudogene TRBV3-2) to TRBJ2-7; 10 bases map to TRBD1. This clonotype was sampled from a man aged 50 or older in good health. The sequenced sample consisted of blood. The CDR3 sequence: CASSQGRGTGDYEQYF. CDR3 coding DNA: TGTGCCAGCAGCCAAGGTAGGGGGACAGGGGACTACGAGCAGTACTTC.